This record concerns one TCR beta chain sequence. Its antigen remains unidentified. This sample is part of a study of cytomegalovirus exposure and HLA in healthy donors. PCR employed 60 Vbeta and 13 Jbeta primers. The data were produced by immunoSEQ multiplex PCR, yet TCRdb's version contains in-frame clones alone and is incomplete. Found here are fewer than 120,000 clones, roughly 84% of them singletons; the top ten hold 5% to 8%. Study conclusions and caveats: The authors enumerated around 150 TCR beta chains as linked to cytomegalovirus.

The sequence derives from a man aged 25-45 years in good health and CMV-seropositive. Sequenced sample: PBMCs.

The CDR3 region has the DNA TGTGCCAGCAGTTTAAAGGTTAGCGGGAGCTACGAGCAGTACTTC. It codes for CASSLKVSGSYEQYF. V gene TRBV27 combines with J gene TRBJ2-7; 9 nucleotides match TRBD2. Losses at the gene ends were 2 bases for V and 3 bases for J; bases not matched to a gene: 5. This CDR3 region has 15 residues. The germline V gene has CDR1 MNHEY and CDR2 SMNVEV (reference sequence).